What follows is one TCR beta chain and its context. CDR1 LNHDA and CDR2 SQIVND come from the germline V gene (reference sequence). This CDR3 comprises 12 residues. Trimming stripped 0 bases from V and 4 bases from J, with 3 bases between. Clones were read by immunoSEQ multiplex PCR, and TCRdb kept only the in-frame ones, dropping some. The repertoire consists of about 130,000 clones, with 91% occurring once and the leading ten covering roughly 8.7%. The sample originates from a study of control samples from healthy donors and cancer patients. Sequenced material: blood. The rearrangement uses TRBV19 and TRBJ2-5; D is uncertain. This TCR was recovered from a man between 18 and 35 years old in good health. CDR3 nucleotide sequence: TGTGCCAGTAGTATAGATCGAGAGACCCAGTACTTC. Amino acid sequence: CASSIDRETQYF.